This T cell receptor (beta chain) was identified during a study of siplizumab effects on memory and regulatory T cells. Whole-study results and caveats: Roughly 80-96% of proliferating CD4+ or CD8+ clones lacked a naive or memory phenotype that could be assigned. Confirmatory evidence of suppressive function in proliferating siplizumab-culture Tregs was not obtained.

In germline, CDR1 is MNHEY, CDR2 SVGAGI. The CDR3 has 15 amino acids. Trimming removed 6 bases at V and 13 bases at J, with 24 bases between. Using immunoSEQ multiplex PCR, the repertoire was profiled, and TCRdb retains in-frame clones only, with some absent. The table includes 100,000 or so clones, about 91% detected once. This clone was counted a few times. No antigen is known for it. Sequenced sample: Tregs sorted from blood. The V call is TRBV6-5, the J call TRBJ2-2, with TRBD1 as a possible D gene (7 bases). This TCR came from a human donor in good health. The CDR3 sequence: CASRPTGAARGTLFF. The CDR3 nucleotides are TGTGCCAGCAGACCCACAGGGGCCGCTCGGGGGACGCTGTTTTTT.